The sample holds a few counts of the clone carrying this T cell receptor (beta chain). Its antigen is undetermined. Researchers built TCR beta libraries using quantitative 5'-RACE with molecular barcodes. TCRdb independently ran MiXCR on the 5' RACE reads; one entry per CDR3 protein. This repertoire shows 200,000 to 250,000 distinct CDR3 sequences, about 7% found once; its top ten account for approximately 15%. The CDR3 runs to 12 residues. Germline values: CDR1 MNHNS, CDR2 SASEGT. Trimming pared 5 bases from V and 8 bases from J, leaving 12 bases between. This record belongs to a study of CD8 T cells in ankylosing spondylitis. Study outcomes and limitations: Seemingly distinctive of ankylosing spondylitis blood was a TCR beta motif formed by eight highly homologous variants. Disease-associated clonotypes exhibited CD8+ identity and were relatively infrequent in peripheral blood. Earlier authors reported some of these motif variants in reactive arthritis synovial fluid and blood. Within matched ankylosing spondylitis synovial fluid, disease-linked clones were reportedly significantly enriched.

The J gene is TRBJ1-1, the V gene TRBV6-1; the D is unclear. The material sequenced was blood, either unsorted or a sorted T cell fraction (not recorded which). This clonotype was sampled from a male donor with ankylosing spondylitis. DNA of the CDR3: TGTGCCAGCAGTCTTTGGCAAGTCGAAGCTTTCTTT. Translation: CASSLWQVEAFF.